The 14 T cell receptor beta chains below come from one sample, sequenced in a study of CD8 T cells in ankylosing spondylitis. TCRdb passed the 5' RACE reads through MiXCR, listing each CDR3 protein once. Of some 220,000 distinct CDR3 sequences in the sample, roughly 8% were seen once. The sample taken for sequencing was blood, either unsorted or a sorted T cell fraction (not recorded which). Every receptor here comes from a female donor with ankylosing spondylitis or in good health (not recorded which).

In its sample, this clonotype was seen many times. The V and J genes are TRBV23-1 and TRBJ2-2; tentatively, D is TRBD2 (5 bases). TRBV23-1 is placed among ORFs of uncertain function. The V gene lost 0 bases and the J gene lost 2 bases, with 7 bases spanning the gap. CDR3 length: 15 residues. DNA for the CDR3: TGCGCCAGCAGTCAATCGGACTTCAACACCGGGGAGCTGTTTTTT. Protein sequence: CASSQSDFNTGELFF.

This clonotype was counted ten times or more. The CDR3 loop is CATSRPGTSGRNEQFF. The CDR3, as DNA: TGTGCCACCAGCAGACCCGGGACTAGCGGGAGGAATGAGCAGTTCTTC. The rearrangement links TRBV15 to TRBJ2-1; 15 nucleotides align to TRBD2. The CDR3 sequence is 16 residues long. Per germline, CDR1 LNHNV and CDR2 YYDKDF (reference sequence). V gave up 2 bases and J gave up 7 bases; unmatched junction bases: 3.

This clonotype was seen ten or more times. The chain recombines TRBV20-1 with TRBJ2-1, with a weak D call TRBD2 (6 bases). The length of the CDR3 is 16 residues. The ends were cut back, 5 bases at V and 0 bases at J, with 17 bases in the middle. Germline V gives CDR1 DFQATT, CDR2 SNEGSKA (reference sequence). The CDR3 region has the DNA TGCAGTGCTCCGCTAGCGTACCCGAACTCCTACAATGAGCAGTTCTTC. Translating it yields CSAPLAYPNSYNEQFF.

There are a few counts of this clonotype. V is TRBV7-2 and J is TRBJ2-7; 11 bases fit TRBD2. Germline trimming cut 0 bases from V and 3 bases from J; bases unmatched to any gene: 7. There are 17 residues in the CDR3. Germline CDR1 is SGHTA and CDR2 is FQGNSA. Here the CDR3 DNA reads TGTGCCAGCAGCTTAGCGCCTGCTAGCGGGAGGATCTACGAGCAGTACTTC. This codes for CASSLAPASGRIYEQYF.

V is TRBV7-9 and J is TRBJ2-1; 11 nucleotides agree with TRBD2. V shed 1 base and J 8 bases; nucleotides not matched to a gene: 4. The CDR3 runs 15 residues. Germline CDR1 is SEHNR and CDR2 is FQNEAQ (reference sequence). Here the CDR3 DNA reads TGTGCCAGCAGCTTAGAACTAGCGGGAGTACATGAGCAGTTCTTC. This sequence encodes CASSLELAGVHEQFF.

The chain has TRBV2 and TRBJ2-5, with D unresolved. The CDR3 is 14 residues long. Germline V lookup: CDR1 SNHLY, CDR2 FYNNEI. Deletions cut 7 bases from V and 1 base from J, with 13 bases between. The CDR3 DNA sequence: TGTGCCAGCACCGGTCAGACTGGCCAAGAGACCCAGTACTTC. Encoded protein: CASTGQTGQETQYF. Full variable domain (outside the CDR3, taken from reference TRBV2 and TRBJ2-5): EPEVTQTPSHQVTQMGQEVILRCVPISNHLYFYWYRQILGQKVEFLVSFYNNEISEKSEIFDDQFSVERPDGSNFTLKIRSTKLEDSAMYFCASTGQTGQETQYFGPGTRLLVL.

This clonotype was observed a handful of times. This sequence joins TRBV2 and TRBJ2-5; no firm D call. CDR3 length equals 12 residues. Between the trimmed V and J ends, which lost 6 bases and 5 bases, there was a span of 10 bases. CDR1 and CDR2 (germline): SNHLY, FYNNEI. The CDR3 nucleotides read TGTGCCAGCAGGGGCGACGGGGAGACCCAGTACTTC. This sequence encodes CASRGDGETQYF.

This clonotype showed up many times. V is TRBV28 and J is TRBJ1-2, with 8 bases aligning to TRBD1. Germline V gives CDR1 MDHEN, CDR2 SYDVKM. Trimming removed 4 bases from V and 4 bases from J; junction bases left unmatched: 14. The CDR3 has 17 amino acids. CDR3 protein: CASSYPGTGGPSYGYTF. The DNA of the CDR3 is TGTGCCAGCAGTTACCCCGGGACAGGCGGGCCTTCCTATGGCTACACCTTC.

This clonotype showed up just a few times. V gene TRBV29-1 combines with J gene TRBJ2-5; D uncertain. The V end lost 1 base, the J end lost 0 bases, and 6 bases lay between the germline ends. This CDR3 comprises 13 residues. Germline V gene lookup returns CDR1 SQVTM and CDR2 ANQGSEA. CDR3 amino acids: CSVEGPYQETQYF. For the CDR3, the DNA is TGCAGCGTTGAAGGCCCATACCAAGAGACCCAGTACTTC.

This clonotype showed up many times. The gene calls are TRBV12-3 or TRBV12-4 and TRBJ1-5; D unclear. The CDR3 has 13 residues. Trimming removed 2 bases from V and 6 bases from J, with 8 bases in between. In nucleotides, the CDR3 is TGTGCCAGCAGTTTAACGACTGTTCAGCCCCAGCATTTT. This codes for CASSLTTVQPQHF.

This clonotype was seen at least ten times. This chain joins TRBV5-6 and TRBJ2-1; D is possibly TRBD2 (5 bases). The germline CDR1 and CDR2 sequences are SGHDT and YYEEEE. The germline V and J ends were trimmed by 0 bases and 7 bases, with 14 bases remaining between them. The CDR3 is 15 residues long. The DNA for the CDR3 is TGTGCCAGCAGCTTGGAAGGTAGGGCGGGTAATGAGCAGTTCTTC. Its protein product is CASSLEGRAGNEQFF.

This clonotype occurred once. Being one base from a much bigger clone, this may be a read error. The chain combines TRBV23-1 with TRBJ2-1; no definite D call. TRBV23-1 is recorded as an ORF, its role being uncertain. There are 12 residues in the CDR3. The CDR3 spells CASSRRYNAQFF. The CDR3 DNA reads as TGCGCCAGCAGTAGAAGGTACAATGCGCAGTTCTTC.

This clonotype came up a few times. Compared with germline, one end of the junction differs, possibly owing to a read error. V and J are TRBV7-2 and TRBJ2-7; D is possibly TRBD1 (6 bases). The CDR3 runs 15 residues. The V gene's germline CDR1 is SGHTA and CDR2 FQGNSA. CDR3 residues: CVSSLIGGRSYEQYF. Written as DNA, the CDR3 is TGTGTCAGCAGCTTAATTGGGGGCAGGAGCTACGAGCAGTACTTC.

Worth noting for this clonotype: A much larger clone differs from this one at a single base, so this may be a read error. This chain uses TRBV20-1 with TRBJ2-1; D may be TRBD2 (5 bases). Germline loops: CDR1 DFQATT, CDR2 SNEGSKA (reference sequence). Trimming stripped 5 bases from V and 5 bases from J, with 13 bases between. This CDR3 has 13 amino acids. CDR3 protein: CSAVVGVNNEQFF. The CDR3 bases are TGCAGTGCTGTAGTGGGAGTGAACAATGAGCAGTTCTTC.